Below, 27 T cell receptor beta chains from the same sample are listed, as sequenced in a study of technical replicates of blood from a handful of donors. Using immunoSEQ multiplex PCR, the repertoire was profiled, and TCRdb retains in-frame clones only, with some absent. The sample has about 81,000 clones; about 94% are singletons. The source material was T cells isolated from PBMCs. These receptors were taken from a human donor in good health.

J is TRBJ2-5 and V is TRBV7-8; 10 bases line up with TRBD2. V lost 6 bases to trimming and J lost 4 bases; unmatched junction nucleotides: 11. The CDR3 has 16 residues. CDR1 is SGHVS, CDR2 FQNEAQ, per germline. CDR3 residues: CASRSLAGVGRETQYF. The CDR3 bases are TGTGCCAGCAGATCTCTAGCGGGAGTGGGTAGAGAGACCCAGTACTTC.

This clone is a singleton in its sample. CDR3 bases: TGTGCCAGCAGCTCCCCGCGAAGCGGGATTCTCTCCTACAATGAGCAGTTCTTC. Protein: CASSSPRSGILSYNEQFF. The chain joins TRBV7-6 to TRBJ2-1; 7 nucleotides agree with TRBD2. The ends lost 4 bases at V and 0 bases at J; junction bases unmatched: 12. CDR3 length equals 18 residues. Germline lookup yields CDR1 SGHVS and CDR2 FNYEAQ. The complete variable domain, with remaining parts taken from reference TRBV7-6 and TRBJ2-1, reads GAGVSQSPRYKVTKRGQDVALRCDPISGHVSLYWYRQALGQGPEFLTYFNYEAQQDKSGLPNDRFSAERPEGSISTLTIQRTEQRDSAMYRCASSSPRSGILSYNEQFFGPGTRLTVL.

The rearrangement links TRBV7-9 to TRBJ1-1, with TRBD1 as a possible D gene (5 bases). Trimming left V 4 bases short and J 0 bases short, with 9 bases between. Germline CDR1 reads SEHNR; CDR2 reads FQNEAQ (reference sequence). The CDR3 covers 14 residues. The CDR3 here is CASSSQGVNTEAFF. CDR3 nucleotides: TGTGCCAGCAGCTCCCAAGGGGTGAACACTGAAGCTTTCTTT.

This chain joins TRBV30 and TRBJ1-1; a weak D match, TRBD1 (6 bases). This CDR3 region has 13 residues. Looked up from germline, CDR1 is GTSNPN and CDR2 is SVGIG (reference sequence). Trimming took off 3 bases at V and 1 base at J, with 9 bases between the two ends. The CDR3 nucleotides are TGTGCCTGGAGAAAGACAGGGAACACTGAAGCTTTCTTT. As protein: CAWRKTGNTEAFF.

The CDR3 sequence is CASSITGSSTDTQYF. As DNA, the CDR3 is TGTGCCAGCAGCATTACAGGGTCAAGCACAGATACGCAGTATTTT. The chain uses TRBV5-5 and TRBJ2-3, with D possibly matching TRBD1 (6 bases). Trimming removed 4 bases at V and 0 bases at J, with 12 bases between. From germline, CDR1 is SGHKS and CDR2 YYEKEE (reference sequence). The CDR3 is 15 residues long.

The rearrangement uses TRBV9 and TRBJ2-1; 7 bases match TRBD1. CDR1 and CDR2 from the germline V gene are SGDLS and YYNGEE. The CDR3 totals 14 residues. Trimming at V came to 0 bases and at J to 6 bases, leaving 3 bases not matched to a gene. This chain's CDR3 is CASSVARGSNEQFF. The CDR3 coding sequence is TGTGCCAGCAGCGTAGCCAGGGGGAGCAATGAGCAGTTCTTC.

The rearrangement joins TRBV6-5 to TRBJ1-2; possibly TRBD1 for D (6 bases). V was trimmed by 4 bases and J by 4 bases, leaving 16 bases between them. The germline gives CDR1 MNHEY, CDR2 SVGAGI. This CDR3 contains 15 residues. The CDR3 spells CASSSLTGFGYGYTF. CDR3 DNA sequence: TGTGCCAGCAGTTCCTTAACAGGGTTTGGCTATGGCTACACCTTC.

The rearrangement links TRBV9 to TRBJ1-2; unclear D gene. The CDR3 length is 20 residues. Germline values: CDR1 SGDLS, CDR2 YYNGEE. V lost 4 bases, J lost 4 bases, and 32 bases lay in between. The CDR3 DNA reads as TGTGCCAGCAGCTTGCCAACCCAACAACGGGAATCGGAGGGCCTCTATGGCTACACCTTC. Protein sequence: CASSLPTQQRESEGLYGYTF.

This clone was seen a single time. The V and J genes are TRBV28 and TRBJ2-1, with 9 bases lining up with TRBD1. The V segment lost 5 bases and the J segment 0 bases; nucleotides outside the gene matches: 8. The CDR3 spans 17 residues. Germline lookup yields CDR1 MDHEN and CDR2 SYDVKM. The CDR3: CASSTGQGSSSYNEQFF. The CDR3 nucleotides read TGTGCCAGCAGTACGGGACAGGGATCGAGCTCCTACAATGAGCAGTTCTTC. Supplemented by reference TRBV28 and TRBJ2-1, the full variable domain reads DVKVTQSSRYLVKRTGEKVFLECVQDMDHENMFWYRQDPGLGLRLIYFSYDVKMKEKGDIPEGYSVSREKKERFSLILESASTNQTSMYLCASSTGQGSSSYNEQFFGPGTRLTVL.

The chain couples TRBV5-6 to TRBJ2-7; D is perhaps TRBD2 (6 bases). The V end was cut by 0 bases, the J end by 1 base, with 8 bases between. Per the germline V gene, CDR1 is SGHDT and CDR2 is YYEEEE. The length of the CDR3 is 14 residues. CDR3: CASSLGDFSYEQYF. CDR3 nucleotides: TGTGCCAGCAGCTTGGGGGACTTTTCCTACGAGCAGTACTTC.

The chain recombines TRBV11-3 with TRBJ2-2; the D is unclear. In germline, CDR1 is SGHNT, CDR2 YENEEA. V lost 4 bases and J lost 5, with 8 bases in between. The CDR3 sequence is 13 residues long. DNA of the CDR3: TGTGCCAGCAGCTACTCGTCTACCGGGGAGCTGTTTTTT. This translates into CASSYSSTGELFF.

The J gene is TRBJ1-2, the V gene TRBV30; 10 positions agree with TRBD1. V shed 6 bases, J shed 1 base, and the junction held 14 bases outside the gene matches. The V gene's germline CDR1 is GTSNPN and CDR2 SVGIG (reference sequence). The CDR3 is made up of 17 amino acids. The CDR3 reads CACHIPGTGAFNYGYTF. CDR3 nucleotides: TGTGCCTGCCATATCCCCGGGACAGGGGCATTTAACTATGGCTACACCTTC.

This clone was seen just once. The chain links TRBV14 to TRBJ2-1; 7 bases line up with TRBD1. After removal of 4 bases from V and 8 bases from J, the junction contained 11 bases not matched to a gene. Germline V gives CDR1 SGHDN, CDR2 FVKESK. The CDR3 runs 15 residues. DNA for the CDR3: TGTGCCAGCAGCCTGGGGGACAGTATTACATATGAGCAGTTCTTC. Translating gives CASSLGDSITYEQFF. The full variable domain, its missing parts supplied by reference TRBV14 and TRBJ2-1, is EAGVTQFPSHSVIEKGQTVTLRCDPISGHDNLYWYRRVMGKEIKFLLHFVKESKQDESGMPNNRFLAERTGGTYSTLKVQPAELEDSGVYFCASSLGDSITYEQFFGPGTRLTVL.

The chain is built from TRBV7-9 and TRBJ2-3; tentative D call: TRBD2 (5 bases). Germline loops: CDR1 SEHNR, CDR2 FQNEAQ (reference sequence). The CDR3 runs 15 residues. V was trimmed by 5 bases and J by 7 bases, leaving 19 bases between them. CDR3 sequence (DNA): TGTGCCAGCAGCAAACACACGAACGCGGGTCATACGCAGTATTTT. Its translation: CASSKHTNAGHTQYF.

In this sample, this clone turned up once. This chain links TRBV5-6 with TRBJ2-5; tentative D call: TRBD1 (5 bases). CDR1 and CDR2 (germline): SGHDT, YYEEEE. Trimming took 1 base from V and 5 from J, leaving 15 bases between them. This CDR3 spans 15 amino acids. The DNA of the CDR3 is TGTGCCAGCAGCTTGATGCTGGGGCCGACGGAGACCCAGTACTTC. This gives the protein CASSLMLGPTETQYF.

The chain uses TRBV7-9 and TRBJ1-2; D remains ambiguous. CDR1 SEHNR and CDR2 FQNEAQ come from the germline V gene (reference sequence). The CDR3 spans 12 residues. The V and J ends lost 5 bases and 8 bases respectively, with 12 bases between them. For the CDR3, the DNA is TGTGCCAGCAGCCTGTCGGGGTACGGCTACACCTTC. It specifies CASSLSGYGYTF.

The chain recombines TRBV2 with TRBJ2-7, with a possible D match to TRBD1 (6 bases). Germline CDR1 reads SNHLY; CDR2 reads FYNNEI. This CDR3 has 10 residues. Trimming removed 10 bases at V and 5 bases at J, with 9 bases between. CDR3 loop: CATQGNEQYF. CDR3 DNA: TGTGCCACTCAGGGGAACGAGCAGTACTTC.

The chain joins TRBV7-3 to TRBJ2-1, with 11 bases fitting TRBD2. With 4 bases clipped from V and 3 bases from J, the junction kept 17 bases outside the gene matches. This CDR3 has 20 residues. Germline lookup yields CDR1 SGHTA and CDR2 FQGTGA. The CDR3 coding sequence is TGTGCCAGCAGCTCGACTTACCAAGCCGGGACTAGCGGAGTCTACAATGAGCAGTTCTTC. Amino acid sequence: CASSSTYQAGTSGVYNEQFF.

This rearrangement joins TRBV6-5 to TRBJ2-1, with D possibly TRBD2 on 6 matching bases. The CDR3 spans 15 residues. The V and J ends lost 5 bases and 2 bases respectively, with 13 bases between them. The germline V gene encodes CDR1 MNHEY and CDR2 SVGAGI. In DNA form, the CDR3 reads TGTGCCAGCAGTCCGGCGAGGGAGGCCTACAATGAGCAGTTCTTC. It codes for CASSPAREAYNEQFF.

The V and J genes are TRBV6-5 and TRBJ1-1, with unresolved D. From germline, CDR1 is MNHEY and CDR2 SVGAGI. The CDR3 consists of 13 residues. The V end was cut by 5 bases, the J end by 6 bases, with 13 bases between. Written as DNA, the CDR3 is TGTGCCAGCAGTAATGGAGCTATGGCTGAAGCTTTCTTT. Protein product: CASSNGAMAEAFF.

The rearrangement uses TRBV6-5 and TRBJ2-7, with D possibly being TRBD1 (6 bases). CDR1 and CDR2 (germline): MNHEY, SVGAGI. The CDR3 is made up of 15 amino acids. Between the trimmed V and J ends, which lost 2 bases and 2 bases, there was a span of 13 bases. CDR3 bases: TGTGCCAGCAGTTACGGCGCAGGGGAGCCCTACGAGCAGTACTTC. As protein: CASSYGAGEPYEQYF.

CDR3 DNA: TGTGCCAGCAGCTTAGAGACTTCGGATCAGCCCCAGCATTTT. As protein: CASSLETSDQPQHF. The chain employs TRBV7-8 and TRBJ1-5; D gene uncertain. Per the germline V gene, CDR1 is SGHVS and CDR2 is FQNEAQ. V lost 1 base to trimming and J lost 5 bases, with 9 bases between them. The CDR3 sequence is 14 residues long. The complete variable domain, with remaining parts taken from reference TRBV7-8 and TRBJ1-5, reads GAGVSQSPRYKVAKRGQDVALRCDPISGHVSLFWYQQALGQGPEFLTYFQNEAQLDKSGLPSDRFFAERPEGSVSTLKIQRTQQEDSAVYLCASSLETSDQPQHFGDGTRLSIL.

This clone has just one count. V is TRBV7-2 and J is TRBJ2-1; tentative D call: TRBD2 (5 bases). V dropped 0 bases and J dropped 4 bases, with 10 bases sitting between them. Germline V gene data show CDR1 as SGHTA and CDR2 as FQGNSA. The CDR3 extends over 15 amino acids. The CDR3 DNA sequence: TGTGCCAGCAGCTTAGCGCTGCGGGTATACAATGAGCAGTTCTTC. Translated, it gives CASSLALRVYNEQFF.

The chain carries TRBV18 and TRBJ1-1; TRBD1 agrees at 9 bases. The V and J ends lost 6 bases and 3 bases, in that order; junction bases with no gene match: 5. The germline gives CDR1 KGHSH, CDR2 LQKENI. The CDR3 totals 14 residues. The CDR3 loop reads CASSKQGADTEAFF. CDR3 DNA: TGTGCCAGCTCGAAACAGGGGGCCGACACTGAAGCTTTCTTT.

The chain carries TRBV30 and TRBJ1-4; no clear D gene. The CDR3 sequence is 14 residues long. Trimming shortened V by 2 bases and J by 7 bases, and 14 bases separated the two germline ends. From germline, CDR1 is GTSNPN and CDR2 SVGIG (reference sequence). The CDR3 nucleotides are TGTGCCTGGAGTCGGGAGAGGGTTGGTGAAAAACTGTTTTTT. Translation: CAWSRERVGEKLFF.

The chain joins TRBV7-6 to TRBJ2-1; D gene uncertain. With 2 bases removed from V and 0 bases from J, the gap between germline ends came to 5 bases. There are 14 residues in the CDR3. Germline assignment: CDR1 SGHVS and CDR2 FNYEAQ. The CDR3 region has the DNA TGTGCCAGCAGCTTATCGGGCTCCTACAATGAGCAGTTCTTC. Protein sequence: CASSLSGSYNEQFF. Full variable domain (outside the CDR3, taken from reference TRBV7-6 and TRBJ2-1): GAGVSQSPRYKVTKRGQDVALRCDPISGHVSLYWYRQALGQGPEFLTYFNYEAQQDKSGLPNDRFSAERPEGSISTLTIQRTEQRDSAMYRCASSLSGSYNEQFFGPGTRLTVL.

A remark on this clone: Germline and junction disagree at one end, which may indicate a read error. V usage is TRBV7-7 and J usage is TRBJ2-7, with D possibly TRBD2 on 6 matching bases. This CDR3 region has 13 residues. Germline V gene lookup returns CDR1 SSHAT and CDR2 FNYEAQ (reference sequence). This CDR3 reads CASSFGTAYEQYF. In DNA, the CDR3 is TGTGCTAGCAGCTTCGGGACTGCCTACGAGCAGTACTTC.